Listed below are T cell receptor beta chains from one sample, sequenced in a study of T cell responses to AZD1222 COVID-19 vaccine. TCRdb's copy holds only in-frame clones and misses some; the assay was immunoSEQ multiplex PCR. The table lists about 150,000 clones, around 89% of them singletons, with less than 15% in the top ten. The sequenced sample was peripheral blood, obtained on day 0 of AZD1222 vaccination. Receptors were obtained from an adult in good health. CDR3s include the opening cysteine and the closing phenylalanine or tryptophan. The D gene is left open where the match is weak. The size entry is marked missing in some rows and otherwise reads once, few, many or a size class.

V gene: TRBV7-2
clone size: NA
D gene: TRBD1
J gene: TRBJ1-2
CDR3 protein: CASISGQGSYGYTF
CDR3 DNA: TGTGCCAGCATCAGCGGACAGGGTTCCTATGGCTACACCTTC

V gene: TRBV5-1
clone size: NA
D gene: TRBD1
J gene: TRBJ1-3
CDR3 protein: CASSLSGQTGNTIYF
CDR3 DNA: TGCGCCAGCAGCCTTTCGGGACAGACTGGAAACACCATATATTTT

V gene: TRBV25-1
clone size: once
D gene: NA
J gene: TRBJ1-1
CDR3 protein: CASSLQGVEAFF
CDR3 DNA: TGTGCCAGCAGCCTACAAGGAGTGGAAGCTTTCTTT

V gene: TRBV2
clone size: NA
D gene: NA
J gene: TRBJ1-5
CDR3 protein: CASSDRTGSNQPQHF
CDR3 DNA: TGTGCCAGCAGTGACAGGACGGGGAGCAATCAGCCCCAGCATTTT

V gene: TRBV7-2
clone size: NA
D gene: TRBD1
J gene: TRBJ1-2
CDR3 protein: CASSGIGTGTNYGYTF
CDR3 DNA: TGTGCCAGCAGCGGCATTGGGACAGGGACTAACTATGGCTACACCTTC

V gene: TRBV7-3
clone size: NA
D gene: NA
J gene: TRBJ2-7
CDR3 protein: CASSLTFGVDYEQYF
CDR3 DNA: TGTGCCAGCAGCTTAACTTTTGGGGTGGACTACGAGCAGTACTTC

V gene: TRBV6-1
clone size: once
D gene: NA
J gene: TRBJ1-3
CDR3 protein: CASSEVDRGNTIYF
CDR3 DNA: TGTGCCAGCAGTGAAGTCGACAGGGGAAACACCATATATTTT

V gene: TRBV28
clone size: NA
D gene: TRBD1
J gene: TRBJ1-3
CDR3 protein: CASSLDRGGNTIYF
CDR3 DNA: TGTGCCAGCAGCTTAGACAGGGGAGGAAACACCATATATTTT

V gene: TRBV30
clone size: NA
D gene: TRBD1
J gene: TRBJ1-6
CDR3 protein: CAGRTGSSYNSPLHF
CDR3 DNA: TGTGCCGGTCGGACAGGGAGCTCCTATAATTCACCCCTCCACTTT

V gene: TRBV11-2
clone size: NA
D gene: TRBD1
J gene: TRBJ1-5
CDR3 protein: CASRGGQGGPQHF
CDR3 DNA: TGTGCCAGCAGGGGGGGACAGGGTGGGCCCCAGCATTTT

V gene: TRBV28
clone size: few
D gene: NA
J gene: TRBJ2-5
CDR3 protein: CASSPPSGRETQYF
CDR3 DNA: TGTGCCAGCAGTCCGCCCTCGGGGCGAGAGACCCAGTACTTC

V gene: TRBV19
clone size: NA
D gene: TRBD2
J gene: TRBJ2-3
CDR3 protein: CASSRGGRTDTQYF
CDR3 DNA: TGTGCCAGCTCCCGGGGGGGCCGGACAGATACGCAGTATTTT

V gene: TRBV12-3/TRBV12-4
clone size: few
D gene: NA
J gene: TRBJ1-1
CDR3 protein: CASSFAQSGRAFF
CDR3 DNA: TGTGCCAGCAGTTTCGCGCAGTCCGGCAGGGCTTTCTTT

V gene: TRBV7-2
clone size: NA
D gene: TRBD1
J gene: TRBJ1-5
CDR3 protein: CASSLRGQGSNQPQHF
CDR3 DNA: TGTGCCAGCAGCTTAAGGGGACAGGGGAGCAATCAGCCCCAGCATTTT

V gene: TRBV7-2
clone size: once
D gene: NA
J gene: TRBJ2-3
CDR3 protein: CASGGPGTDTQYF
CDR3 DNA: TGTGCCAGCGGGGGGCCGGGCACAGATACGCAGTATTTT

V gene: TRBV6-5
clone size: NA
D gene: NA
J gene: TRBJ2-7
CDR3 protein: CASSYSGQEQYF
CDR3 DNA: TGTGCCAGCAGTTACTCGGGGCAGGAGCAGTACTTC

V gene: TRBV28
clone size: NA
D gene: NA
J gene: TRBJ2-1
CDR3 protein: CASRLGGAFSNEQFF
CDR3 DNA: TGTGCCAGCCGCCTAGGCGGCGCTTTCTCCAATGAGCAGTTCTTC

V gene: TRBV4-2
clone size: once
D gene: NA
J gene: TRBJ2-1
CDR3 protein: CASSQDKDRGLSFF
CDR3 DNA: TGTGCCAGCAGCCAAGATAAGGACCGGGGGTTATCTTTCTTC

V gene: TRBV3-1/TRBV3-2
clone size: NA
D gene: NA
J gene: TRBJ1-5
CDR3 protein: CASSQEFWPAHQQPQHF
CDR3 DNA: TGTGCCAGCAGCCAAGAATTCTGGCCCGCACACCAACAGCCCCAGCATTTT

V gene: TRBV19
clone size: once
D gene: TRBD1
J gene: TRBJ1-2
CDR3 protein: CASSRPADRGYGYTF
CDR3 DNA: TGTGCCAGTAGCAGACCTGCGGACAGGGGCTATGGCTACACCTTC

V gene: TRBV10-3
clone size: NA
D gene: TRBD1
J gene: TRBJ2-5
CDR3 protein: CAISSSSTGIQETQYF
CDR3 DNA: TGTGCCATCTCATCTTCCTCGACAGGGATCCAAGAGACCCAGTACTTC

V gene: TRBV7-2
clone size: once
D gene: NA
J gene: TRBJ1-1
CDR3 protein: CASSSRIGSSSGTEAFF
CDR3 DNA: TGTGCCAGCAGCTCTAGGATAGGATCGAGTTCAGGCACTGAAGCTTTCTTT

V gene: TRBV7-9
clone size: NA
D gene: NA
J gene: TRBJ2-1
CDR3 protein: CASSSARFEQFF
CDR3 DNA: TGTGCCAGCAGCTCCGCCAGATTTGAGCAGTTCTTC

V gene: TRBV7-9
clone size: NA
D gene: NA
J gene: TRBJ1-5
CDR3 protein: CASSSQGGNQPQHF
CDR3 DNA: TGTGCCAGCAGCTCACAGGGCGGCAATCAGCCCCAGCATTTT

V gene: TRBV5-5
clone size: NA
D gene: TRBD1
J gene: TRBJ2-7
CDR3 protein: CASSMTGVSSYEQYF
CDR3 DNA: TGTGCCAGCAGCATGACAGGGGTGAGCTCCTACGAGCAGTACTTC

V gene: TRBV9
clone size: NA
D gene: NA
J gene: TRBJ2-1
CDR3 protein: CASSVLGRGSYNEQFF
CDR3 DNA: TGTGCCAGCAGCGTATTAGGAAGGGGGTCCTACAATGAGCAGTTCTTC

V gene: TRBV6-5
clone size: NA
D gene: TRBD1
J gene: TRBJ1-6
CDR3 protein: CASSSGQGSGPLHF
CDR3 DNA: TGTGCCAGCAGTTCGGGACAGGGTAGCGGACCCCTCCACTTT

V gene: TRBV7-2
clone size: NA
D gene: NA
J gene: TRBJ2-5
CDR3 protein: CASSDSFQETQYF
CDR3 DNA: TGTGCCAGCAGCGACAGTTTCCAAGAGACCCAGTACTTC

V gene: TRBV4-1
clone size: NA
D gene: TRBD1
J gene: TRBJ1-5
CDR3 protein: CASSPSQGGGQPQHF
CDR3 DNA: TGCGCCAGCAGCCCATCACAGGGGGGAGGACAGCCCCAGCATTTT

V gene: TRBV5-8
clone size: NA
D gene: NA
J gene: TRBJ1-5
CDR3 protein: CASSWKGQPQHF
CDR3 DNA: TGTGCCAGCAGCTGGAAGGGGCAGCCCCAGCATTTT

V gene: TRBV23-1
clone size: NA
D gene: TRBD2
J gene: TRBJ2-3
CDR3 protein: CASSGPAGGKDTQYF
CDR3 DNA: TGCGCCAGCAGCGGCCCAGCGGGGGGTAAAGATACGCAGTATTTT

V gene: TRBV28
clone size: NA
D gene: TRBD1
J gene: TRBJ2-7
CDR3 protein: CASSLPGQAKQYF
CDR3 DNA: TGTGCCAGCAGTTTACCGGGACAGGCCAAGCAGTACTTC

V gene: TRBV9
clone size: NA
D gene: NA
J gene: TRBJ2-4
CDR3 protein: CASSVGGENIQYF
CDR3 DNA: TGTGCCAGCAGCGTAGGAGGGGAAAACATTCAGTACTTC

V gene: TRBV19
clone size: NA
D gene: NA
J gene: TRBJ1-2
CDR3 protein: CASSIPGPTIYGYTF
CDR3 DNA: TGTGCCAGTAGTATCCCCGGACCGACGATCTATGGCTACACCTTC

V gene: TRBV5-8
clone size: NA
D gene: NA
J gene: TRBJ1-2
CDR3 protein: CASSLVPRVGGYTF
CDR3 DNA: TGTGCCAGCAGCTTGGTACCCAGGGTCGGTGGCTACACCTTC

V gene: TRBV19
clone size: many
D gene: NA
J gene: TRBJ2-7
CDR3 protein: CASSIGDMGYEQYF
CDR3 DNA: TGTGCCAGTAGTATTGGGGACATGGGCTACGAGCAGTACTTC

V gene: TRBV11-1
clone size: NA
D gene: NA
J gene: TRBJ1-1
CDR3 protein: CASSLALQSNTEAFF
CDR3 DNA: TGTGCCAGCAGCTTAGCGTTACAGTCGAACACTGAAGCTTTCTTT

V gene: TRBV11-2
clone size: NA
D gene: NA
J gene: TRBJ2-2
CDR3 protein: CASSLGLNTGELFF
CDR3 DNA: TGTGCCAGCAGCTTAGGACTCAACACCGGGGAGCTGTTTTTT

V gene: TRBV5-1
clone size: NA
D gene: NA
J gene: TRBJ1-2
CDR3 protein: CASSLGRIRNYGYTF
CDR3 DNA: TGCGCCAGCAGCTTGGGCCGAATTAGAAACTATGGCTACACCTTC

V gene: TRBV7-2
clone size: NA
D gene: NA
J gene: TRBJ1-6
CDR3 protein: CASSLESRVGNSPLHF
CDR3 DNA: TGTGCCAGCAGCCTGGAGTCGAGGGTGGGGAATTCACCCCTCCACTTT

V gene: TRBV6-5
clone size: NA
D gene: TRBD2
J gene: TRBJ2-5
CDR3 protein: CAVHGGTLKTQYF
CDR3 DNA: TGTGCCGTTCACGGGGGGACTCTGAAGACCCAGTACTTC

V gene: TRBV14
clone size: NA
D gene: NA
J gene: TRBJ1-2
CDR3 protein: CASRLLFGYTF
CDR3 DNA: TGTGCCAGCAGGCTTCTTTTTGGCTACACCTTC

V gene: TRBV2
clone size: NA
D gene: TRBD1
J gene: TRBJ2-7
CDR3 protein: CASSEYRGYEQYF
CDR3 DNA: TGTGCCAGCAGTGAGTACAGGGGTTACGAGCAGTACTTC

V gene: TRBV19
clone size: NA
D gene: TRBD1
J gene: TRBJ1-5
CDR3 protein: CASTDLRQGITDQPQHF
CDR3 DNA: TGTGCCAGTACCGACCTCAGACAGGGAATAACTGATCAGCCCCAGCATTTT

V gene: TRBV6-5
clone size: NA
D gene: NA
J gene: TRBJ2-2
CDR3 protein: CASRIAGELFF
CDR3 DNA: TGTGCCAGCAGGATAGCCGGGGAGCTGTTTTTT

V gene: TRBV6-5
clone size: NA
D gene: NA
J gene: TRBJ2-6
CDR3 protein: CASFAQSSGANVLTF
CDR3 DNA: TGTGCCAGCTTCGCCCAGAGCTCTGGGGCCAACGTCCTGACTTTC

V gene: TRBV10-3
clone size: NA
D gene: NA
J gene: TRBJ2-1
CDR3 protein: CAVLSSDEQFF
CDR3 DNA: TGTGCCGTTCTTAGTAGCGATGAGCAGTTCTTC

V gene: TRBV11-2
clone size: NA
D gene: NA
J gene: TRBJ1-2
CDR3 protein: CASSGHRAGYTF
CDR3 DNA: TGTGCCAGCAGCGGGCACAGGGCTGGCTACACCTTC

V gene: TRBV12-3/TRBV12-4
clone size: NA
D gene: NA
J gene: TRBJ2-5
CDR3 protein: CASGVLETQYF
CDR3 DNA: TGTGCCAGTGGGGTCTTGGAGACCCAGTACTTC

V gene: TRBV3-1/TRBV3-2
clone size: NA
D gene: NA
J gene: TRBJ1-6
CDR3 protein: CASSQARDSPLHF
CDR3 DNA: TGTGCCAGCAGCCAGGCGCGGGATTCACCCCTCCACTTT

V gene: TRBV2
clone size: few
D gene: TRBD1
J gene: TRBJ2-2
CDR3 protein: CASRAGQGWGELFF
CDR3 DNA: TGTGCCAGCAGGGCTGGACAGGGTTGGGGGGAGCTGTTTTTT